This TCR beta chain is from a study of cytotoxic CD8 clonotypes in ibrutinib-treated CLL. General study points: A rise in clonality was seen at ibrutinib response, and a fall back toward baseline was seen at progression.

In regard to this clone: Its antigen is not identified.

The CDR3 sequence is 14 residues long. CDR1 and CDR2 from the germline V gene are LNHNV and YYDKDF (reference sequence). With V trimmed by 6 bases and J by 7 bases, 8 bases remained unmatched. Profiling relied on immunoSEQ multiplex PCR, and the TCRdb table lists in-frame clones only, not all of them. This table has around 310,000 clones, roughly 80% appearing once. The clonotype originates from a human donor with chronic lymphocytic leukemia. J is TRBJ2-1 and V is TRBV15; 8 bases are shared with TRBD2. This material consisted of PBMCs, taken before ibrutinib treatment. The CDR3 sequence is CATRGTRLVNEQFF. CDR3 in DNA: TGTGCCACCAGGGGGACTAGACTTGTTAATGAGCAGTTCTTC.